This T cell receptor (beta chain) stems from a study of tumor-infiltrating lymphocytes in primary liver carcinoma (dated by TCRdb to 2016 to 2017). For the study in its entirety: Of the five patients (three men and two women, aged 30 to 69 years), four had hepatocellular carcinoma and one had combined HCC and intrahepatic cholangiocarcinoma. Technical replicate repertoires showed high reproducibility, with mean shared-clone rates about 0.86 and correlation coefficients above 0.95. Each sample produced roughly 3.65 to 7.13 million productive TCRbeta reads, and read depth showed no significant difference between tissue types. TCRbeta repertoire sequencing covered 35 specimens from 5 patients: about 25 tumor regions, 5 adjacent noncancerous liver tissues and 5 peripheral blood samples. TCRbeta repertoire sequencing, expression microarrays and whole-exome sequencing were combined in the study across five regions of each liver tumor, with adjacent normal tissue and blood also included. The five patients had tumors staged T1-T3 N0M0, with maximum diameters ranging from 4.2 to 10 cm. To link TCRbeta repertoire diversity with the local molecular phenotype, the roughly 26 tumor region samples were profiled using Agilent mRNA microarrays.

TCRbeta-specific cDNA was reverse-transcribed from approximately 460 ng total RNA using a constant-region primer and ProtoScript II reverse transcriptase. Three nested multiplex PCR rounds, following a slightly modified ARM-PCR procedure, were used to build the TCRbeta libraries. Multiplex TRBV1-TRBV30 forward primers and a Cbeta reverse primer were used in the first two PCR rounds, each of which was run for roughly 9 cycles. Sample barcodes and Illumina adapters were added in a final 25-cycle PCR using Deep VentR polymerase. Before sequencing, amplicons between 200 and 500 bp were purified from gel using a QIAquick gel extraction kit. An Illumina HiSeq 2500 was used to sequence the TCRbeta amplicons, generating 250-bp paired-end reads. In the authors' own workflow: Reads were quality-trimmed with Trimmomatic v0.33, and paired reads were merged with FLASH v1.2.11 to recover full CDR3 sequences. MiGEC v1.2.1b assigned V, D and J germline segments to the rearranged TCRbeta sequences. Clonotype statistics and Shannon-Wiener diversity indices were calculated with VDJtools v1.0.0. Except for diversity analysis, only each sample's 250 most abundant clonotypes were used in subsequent analyses to reduce sampling bias. The public reads were quality trimmed at Q25 with fastp and then assembled into clones with MiXCR by TCRdb, keeping productive beta chains. Rows with one shared CDR3 protein collapse into an entry with the most common genes and DNA. Here the V and J calls rest on TCRdb's processing, not on the authors' analysis. The sample table holds about 100,000 distinct CDR3 sequences, of which 55% to 70% were seen once. The biggest ten clones account for just over 9.5% of the sample.

Findings and caveats that apply to the study as a whole: A significantly larger repertoire fraction was made up by the top 250 clones in tumors than in blood (p = 0.039). Just about 8-24% of top clones turned up in all five regions of a tumor, which suggests spatial heterogeneity among tumor-infiltrating T cells. With just four to six patients in the study, the authors point out that the findings should be validated in a larger study. Only the TCR beta chain was sequenced, so true repertoire diversity is likely underestimated because unpaired alpha chains were not captured. Comparison of CD4+ and CD8+ T cell repertoires was precluded by the use of bulk unsorted samples. Pairs of tumor regions showed greater repertoire overlap (mean about 36%) than tumor-adjacent pairs (about 17%) or tumor-blood pairs (roughly 14%), which is consistent with antigen-driven expansion.

Worth noting for this clonotype: The target of this receptor is not known. No quality values exist for individual bases; no much larger clone is one base distant.

From the germline V gene, CDR1 is MDHEN and CDR2 is SYDVKM. The CDR3 contains 17 residues, cysteine and phenylalanine counted. Only the CDR3 part of the read is kept: 51 bases, read in frame from the first base. The germline V and J ends show losses of 6 bases and 0 bases respectively, and no gene match explains 9 bases of the junction. Total RNA and DNA were co-extracted without cell sorting from approximately 20-30 mg of bulk tissue using the AllPrep DNA/RNA mini kit. Between November 2015 and March 2016, about 5 patients in China with histopathologically diagnosed primary liver carcinoma had their tumors surgically resected. Patients had chronic HBV infection and were treatment-naive at sampling. Five spatially separated regions were sampled per tumor: superior, inferior, left-lateral and right-lateral poles, plus the tumor centre. Histological examination found more than 80% viable tumor cells in every tumor sample. Each fresh piece of tumor and adjacent tissue was cut in two, with one half stored in RNAlater at -80 degrees C and the other half sent for histology.

Sequenced sample: liver tumor tissue from sampling region 5. According to the study, the label for this sample's cell subset or site signals: tumor region T5, tumor centre. The chain was built from TRBV28 and TRBJ2-7, and TRBD2 aligns with 12 junction nucleotides. This receptor was identified in a woman in her fifties or sixties with primary liver carcinoma and hepatitis B virus infection. The CDR3 region has the sequence CASSLGTSGPSSYEQYF. The DNA reads TGTGCCAGCAGCCTAGGGACTAGCGGGCCTAGCTCCTACGAGCAGTACTTC. With the rest looked up from the reference TRBV28 and TRBJ2-7 genes rather than sequenced, the full variable domain is DVKVTQSSRYLVKRTGEKVFLECVQDMDHENMFWYRQDPGLGLRLIYFSYDVKMKEKGDIPEGYSVSREKKERFSLILESASTNQTSMYLCASSLGTSGPSSYEQYFGPGTRLTVT.